Sequencing of this TCR beta chain was carried out in a study of neurological immune-mediated disorders. Germline loops: CDR1 SEHNR, CDR2 FQNEAQ (reference sequence). This CDR3 comprises 14 residues. V gave up 0 bases and J gave up 3 bases, with 9 bases separating them. TCRdb used MiXCR to reprocess the 5' RACE reads, holding one entry per CDR3 protein. The sample lists about 19,000 distinct CDR3 sequences; roughly 2.6% were seen once. This clonotype was seen repeatedly, ten times or more. This TCR came from a woman in her late teens or twenties with multiple sclerosis. The sequenced material came from PBMCs. The genes are TRBV7-9 and TRBJ2-7; maybe TRBD2 (6 bases). DNA for the CDR3: TGTGCCAGCAGCTTAGCGTGGGGGGACTACGAGCAGTACTTC. Amino acids: CASSLAWGDYEQYF.